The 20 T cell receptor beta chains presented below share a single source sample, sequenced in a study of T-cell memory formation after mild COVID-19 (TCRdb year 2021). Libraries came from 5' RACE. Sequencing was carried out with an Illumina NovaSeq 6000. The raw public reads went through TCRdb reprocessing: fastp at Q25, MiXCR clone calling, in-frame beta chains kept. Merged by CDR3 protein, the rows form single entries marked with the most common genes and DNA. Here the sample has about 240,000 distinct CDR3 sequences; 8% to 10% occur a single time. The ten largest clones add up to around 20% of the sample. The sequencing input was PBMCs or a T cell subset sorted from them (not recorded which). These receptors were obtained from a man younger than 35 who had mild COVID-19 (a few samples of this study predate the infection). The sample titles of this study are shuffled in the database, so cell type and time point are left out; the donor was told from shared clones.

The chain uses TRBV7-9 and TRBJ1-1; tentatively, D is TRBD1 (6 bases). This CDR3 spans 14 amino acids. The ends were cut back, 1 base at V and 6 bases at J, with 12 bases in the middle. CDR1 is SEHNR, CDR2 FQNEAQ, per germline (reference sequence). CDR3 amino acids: CASSLGQGRAEAFF. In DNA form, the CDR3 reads TGTGCCAGCAGCTTAGGGCAGGGGCGAGCTGAAGCTTTCTTT.

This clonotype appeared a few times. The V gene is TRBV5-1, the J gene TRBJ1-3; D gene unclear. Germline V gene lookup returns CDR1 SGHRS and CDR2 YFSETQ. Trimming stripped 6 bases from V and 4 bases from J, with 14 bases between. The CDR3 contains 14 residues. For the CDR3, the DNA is TGCGCCAGCACGGAAGGCCGGAGGGGAAACACCATATATTTT. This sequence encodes CASTEGRRGNTIYF.

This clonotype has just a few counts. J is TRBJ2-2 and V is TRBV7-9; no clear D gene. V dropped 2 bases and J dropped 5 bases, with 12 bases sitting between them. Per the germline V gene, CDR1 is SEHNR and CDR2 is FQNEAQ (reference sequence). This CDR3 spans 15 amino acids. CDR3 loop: CASSLLSPYTGELFF. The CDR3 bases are TGTGCCAGCAGCTTACTTAGCCCCTATACCGGGGAGCTGTTTTTT. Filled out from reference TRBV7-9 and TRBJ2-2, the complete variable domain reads DTGVSQNPRHKITKRGQNVTFRCDPISEHNRLYWYRQTLGQGPEFLTYFQNEAQLEKSRLLSDRFSAERPKGSFSTLEIQRTEQGDSAMYLCASSLLSPYTGELFFGEGSRLTVL.

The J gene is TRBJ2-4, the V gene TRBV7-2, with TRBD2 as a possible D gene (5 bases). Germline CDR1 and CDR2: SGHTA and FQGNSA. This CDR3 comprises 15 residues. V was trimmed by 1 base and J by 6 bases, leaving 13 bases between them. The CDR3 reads CASSLGVIEGNIQYF. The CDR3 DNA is TGTGCCAGCAGCTTAGGGGTTATCGAGGGAAACATTCAGTACTTC.

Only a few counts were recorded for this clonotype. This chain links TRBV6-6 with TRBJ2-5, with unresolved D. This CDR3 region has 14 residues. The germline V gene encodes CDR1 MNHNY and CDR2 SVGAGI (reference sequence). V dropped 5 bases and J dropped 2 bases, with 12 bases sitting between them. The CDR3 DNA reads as TGTGCCAGCAGTCCTCCGCCAGGACAAGAGACCCAGTACTTC. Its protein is CASSPPPGQETQYF.

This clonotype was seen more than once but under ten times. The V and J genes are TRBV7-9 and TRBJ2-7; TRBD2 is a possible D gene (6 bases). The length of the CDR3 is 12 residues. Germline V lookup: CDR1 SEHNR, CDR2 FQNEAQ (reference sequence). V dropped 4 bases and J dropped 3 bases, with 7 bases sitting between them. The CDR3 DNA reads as TGTGCCAGCAGCTACGGGGGCTACGAGCAGTACGTC. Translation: CASSYGGYEQYV.

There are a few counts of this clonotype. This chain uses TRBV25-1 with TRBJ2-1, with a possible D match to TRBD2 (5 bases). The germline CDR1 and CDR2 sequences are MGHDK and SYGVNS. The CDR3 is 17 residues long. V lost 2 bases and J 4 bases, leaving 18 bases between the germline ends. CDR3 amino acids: CASSEGGGGSNYNEQFF. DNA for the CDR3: TGTGCCAGCAGTGAAGGAGGTGGCGGGTCGAATTACAATGAGCAGTTCTTC.

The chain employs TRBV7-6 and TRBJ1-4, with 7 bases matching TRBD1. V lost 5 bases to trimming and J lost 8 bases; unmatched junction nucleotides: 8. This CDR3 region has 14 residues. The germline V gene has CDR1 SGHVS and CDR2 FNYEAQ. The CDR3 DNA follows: TGTGCCAGCAGCCCCCAACAGGGGCTAGAAAAACTGTTTTTT. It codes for CASSPQQGLEKLFF.

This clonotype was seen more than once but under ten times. This CDR3 is CASSLKSSNYGYTF. The CDR3 nucleotides read TGCGCCAGCAGCTTGAAGTCAAGTAACTATGGCTACACCTTC. The gene calls are TRBV5-1 and TRBJ1-2; no definite D call. This CDR3 region has 14 residues. With 1 base removed from V and 1 base from J, the gap between germline ends came to 8 bases. The germline gives CDR1 SGHRS, CDR2 YFSETQ.

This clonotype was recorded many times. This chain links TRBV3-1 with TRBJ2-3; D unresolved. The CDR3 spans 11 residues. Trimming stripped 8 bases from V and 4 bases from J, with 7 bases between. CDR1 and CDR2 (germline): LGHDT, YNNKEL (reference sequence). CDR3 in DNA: TGTGCCAGCTCGGTCGCAGATACGCAGTATTTT. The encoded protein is CASSVADTQYF.

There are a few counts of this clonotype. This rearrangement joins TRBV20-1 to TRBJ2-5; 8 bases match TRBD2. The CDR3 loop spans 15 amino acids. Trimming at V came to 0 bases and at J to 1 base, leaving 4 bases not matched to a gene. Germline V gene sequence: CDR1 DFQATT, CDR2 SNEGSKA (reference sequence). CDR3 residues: CSARELTSGQETQYF. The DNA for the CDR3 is TGCAGTGCTAGAGAGCTAACTAGCGGCCAAGAGACCCAGTACTTC.

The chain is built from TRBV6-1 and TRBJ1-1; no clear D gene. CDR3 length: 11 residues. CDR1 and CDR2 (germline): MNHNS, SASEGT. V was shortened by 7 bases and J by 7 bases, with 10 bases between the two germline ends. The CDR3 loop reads CASNWAVEAFF. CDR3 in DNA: TGTGCCAGCAATTGGGCGGTTGAAGCTTTCTTT.

CDR3 region: CASSLGSDQETQYF. DNA for the CDR3: TGCGCCAGCAGCTTGGGCAGCGACCAAGAGACCCAGTACTTC. V and J are TRBV5-1 and TRBJ2-5, with no clear D. The CDR3 has 14 residues. V lost 0 bases and J lost 0, with 6 bases in between. The germline V gene has CDR1 SGHRS and CDR2 YFSETQ.

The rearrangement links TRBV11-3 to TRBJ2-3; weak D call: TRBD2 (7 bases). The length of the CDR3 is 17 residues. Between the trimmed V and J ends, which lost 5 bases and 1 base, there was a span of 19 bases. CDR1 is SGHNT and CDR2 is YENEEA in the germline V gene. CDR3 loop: CASSHSEGGLGTDTQYF. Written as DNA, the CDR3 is TGTGCCAGCAGCCATTCAGAGGGGGGGCTTGGCACAGATACGCAGTATTTT.

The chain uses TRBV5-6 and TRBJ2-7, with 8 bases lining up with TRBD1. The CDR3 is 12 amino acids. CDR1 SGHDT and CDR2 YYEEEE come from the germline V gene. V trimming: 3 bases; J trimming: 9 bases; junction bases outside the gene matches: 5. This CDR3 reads CASSSGQAPQYV. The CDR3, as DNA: TGTGCCAGCAGCTCGGGACAGGCTCCGCAGTACGTC.

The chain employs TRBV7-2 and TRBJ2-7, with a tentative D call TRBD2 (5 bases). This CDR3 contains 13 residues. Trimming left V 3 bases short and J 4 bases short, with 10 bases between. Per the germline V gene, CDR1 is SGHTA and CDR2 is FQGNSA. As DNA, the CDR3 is TGTGCCAGCAGCTTCGGGGTACGATACGAGCAGTACTTC. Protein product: CASSFGVRYEQYF.

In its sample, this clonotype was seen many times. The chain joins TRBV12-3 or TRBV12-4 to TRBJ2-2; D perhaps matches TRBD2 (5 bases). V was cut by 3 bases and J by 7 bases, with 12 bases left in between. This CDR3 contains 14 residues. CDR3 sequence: CASSFLNGNGELFF. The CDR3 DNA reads TGTGCCAGCAGTTTTCTAAACGGGAACGGGGAGCTGTTTTTT.

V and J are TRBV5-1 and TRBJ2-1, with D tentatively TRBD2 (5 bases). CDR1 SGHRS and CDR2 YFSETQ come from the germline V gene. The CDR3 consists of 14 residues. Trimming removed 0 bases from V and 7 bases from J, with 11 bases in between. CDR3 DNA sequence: TGCGCCAGCAGCTTGGGCCGCCGGAGGAATGAGCAGTTCTTC. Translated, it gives CASSLGRRRNEQFF.

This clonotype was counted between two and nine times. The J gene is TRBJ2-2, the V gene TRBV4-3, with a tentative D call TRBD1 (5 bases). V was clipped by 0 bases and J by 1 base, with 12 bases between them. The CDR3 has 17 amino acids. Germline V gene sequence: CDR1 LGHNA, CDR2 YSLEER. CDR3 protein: CASSQERAGLNTGELFF. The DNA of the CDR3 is TGCGCCAGCAGCCAAGAAAGGGCAGGGCTGAACACCGGGGAGCTGTTTTTT.

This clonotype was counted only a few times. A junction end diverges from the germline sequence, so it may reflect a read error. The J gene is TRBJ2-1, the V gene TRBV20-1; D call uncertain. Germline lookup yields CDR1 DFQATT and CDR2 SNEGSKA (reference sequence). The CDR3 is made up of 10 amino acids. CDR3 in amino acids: CSAGDNEQFF. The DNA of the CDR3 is TGCAGTGCTGGAGACAATGAGCAGTTCTTC.